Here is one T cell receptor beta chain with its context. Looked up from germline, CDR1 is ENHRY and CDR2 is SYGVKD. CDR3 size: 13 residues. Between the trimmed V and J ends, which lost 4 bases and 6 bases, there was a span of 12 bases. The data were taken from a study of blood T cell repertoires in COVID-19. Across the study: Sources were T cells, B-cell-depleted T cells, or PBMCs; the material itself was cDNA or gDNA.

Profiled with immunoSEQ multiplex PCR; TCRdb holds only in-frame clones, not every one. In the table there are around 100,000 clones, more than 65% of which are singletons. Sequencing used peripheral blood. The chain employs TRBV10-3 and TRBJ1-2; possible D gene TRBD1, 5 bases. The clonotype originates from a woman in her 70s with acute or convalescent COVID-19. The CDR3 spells CAISGGRDDGYTF. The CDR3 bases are TGTGCCATCAGTGGCGGCAGGGATGATGGCTACACCTTC.